Shown below are 8 T cell receptor beta chains from a single sample sequenced in a study of shared clonotypes between healthy human individuals. Terminally differentiated effector memory CD45RA+ cells were excluded by CCR7 positive selection of CD45RO-negative cells. Produced via immunoSEQ multiplex PCR; TCRdb's table is partial and in-frame only. The data hold hundreds of thousands of clones, with roughly 96% observed a single time. The sample was naive CD8+ T cells sorted from blood. These TCRs come from a man aged 25-45 years in good health.

The V and J genes are TRBV11-2 and TRBJ2-7, with D possibly called TRBD1 or TRBD2 (5 bases each). There are 12 residues in the CDR3. Germline CDR1 SGHAT, CDR2 FQNNGV. Between the trimmed V and J ends, which lost 7 bases and 1 base, there was a span of 8 bases. CDR3 in amino acids: CASMGESYEQYF. The CDR3 region has the DNA TGTGCCAGCATGGGGGAATCCTACGAGCAGTACTTC. Full variable domain (rest looked up from reference TRBV11-2 and TRBJ2-7): EAGVAQSPRYKIIEKRQSVAFWCNPISGHATLYWYQQILGQGPKLLIQFQNNGVVDDSQLPKDRFSAERLKGVDSTLKIQPAKLEDSAVYLCASMGESYEQYFGPGTRLTVT.

The V and J genes are TRBV25-1 and TRBJ1-2; 8 bases agree with TRBD1. Per germline, CDR1 MGHDK and CDR2 SYGVNS. The CDR3 covers 16 residues. V shed 6 bases, J shed 3 bases, and the junction held 12 bases outside the gene matches. The CDR3 region has the DNA TGTGCCAGCAGCGGAATGTGGGACAGGAAGGACTATGGCTACACCTTC. As protein: CASSGMWDRKDYGYTF.

V is TRBV7-6 and J is TRBJ2-1, with 8 bases fitting TRBD2. The V gene's germline CDR1 is SGHVS and CDR2 FNYEAQ. V dropped 4 bases and J dropped 3; count of bases not matched to a gene: 5. The CDR3 sequence is 15 residues long. CDR3 in amino acids: CASSSAGGRYNEQFF. The CDR3 nucleotides are TGTGCCAGCAGCTCTGCGGGAGGTCGCTACAATGAGCAGTTCTTC.

The chain links TRBV7-8 to TRBJ2-1; a possible D gene is TRBD2 (6 bases). V was clipped by 1 base and J by 7 bases, with 11 bases between them. From germline, CDR1 is SGHVS and CDR2 FQNEAQ. The CDR3 covers 14 residues. DNA of the CDR3: TGTGCCAGCAGCTTAGTGGGTCGGGGGAATGAGCAGTTCTTC. It yields the protein CASSLVGRGNEQFF.

The rearrangement links TRBV4-1 to TRBJ2-7; 7 bases fit TRBD2. The V segment lost 0 bases and the J segment 0 bases; nucleotides outside the gene matches: 5. The CDR3 spans 16 residues. Germline CDR1 MGHRA, CDR2 YSYEKL. Written as DNA, the CDR3 is TGCGCCAGCAGCCAAGATGGGGAGGGGAGCTCCTACGAGCAGTACTTC. This encodes CASSQDGEGSSYEQYF.

The chain is built from TRBV28 and TRBJ2-7, with D tentatively TRBD2 (6 bases). CDR1 and CDR2 (germline): MDHEN, SYDVKM. V lost 3 bases, J lost 0 bases, and 12 bases lay in between. The CDR3 totals 15 residues. The CDR3 reads CASSLGGASSYEQYF. In DNA, the CDR3 is TGTGCCAGCAGTTTGGGCGGGGCTAGCTCCTACGAGCAGTACTTC.

This chain links TRBV15 with TRBJ2-5; TRBD2 is a possible D gene (6 bases). Germline CDR1 and CDR2: LNHNV and YYDKDF (reference sequence). This CDR3 spans 16 amino acids. V gave up 3 bases and J gave up 6 bases, with 20 bases separating them. The CDR3 here is CATSRGMQGLRKTQYF. CDR3 sequence (DNA): TGTGCCACCAGCAGGGGGATGCAGGGACTTCGAAAGACCCAGTACTTC.

V and J are TRBV4-1 and TRBJ2-2, with 8 nucleotides matching TRBD1. This CDR3 contains 14 residues. Germline loops: CDR1 MGHRA, CDR2 YSYEKL. V lost 8 bases to trimming and J lost 4 bases; unmatched junction nucleotides: 6. The CDR3 sequence: CASQTGALTGELFF. Here the CDR3 DNA reads TGCGCCAGCCAGACAGGGGCCCTCACCGGGGAGCTGTTTTTT.